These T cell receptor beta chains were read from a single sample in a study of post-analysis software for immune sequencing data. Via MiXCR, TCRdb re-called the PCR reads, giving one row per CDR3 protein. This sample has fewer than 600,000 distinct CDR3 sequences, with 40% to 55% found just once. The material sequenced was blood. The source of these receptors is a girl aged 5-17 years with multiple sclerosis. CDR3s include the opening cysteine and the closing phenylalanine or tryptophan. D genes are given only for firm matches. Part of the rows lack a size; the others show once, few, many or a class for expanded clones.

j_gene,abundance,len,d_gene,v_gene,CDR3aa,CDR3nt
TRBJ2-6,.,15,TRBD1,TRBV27,CASRPTGSGANVRTF,TGTGCCAGCAGACCGACAGGGTCTGGGGCCAACGTCCGGACTTTC
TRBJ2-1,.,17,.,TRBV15,CATSRDHAKPKINEQFF,TGTGCCACCAGCAGAGATCACGCCAAACCAAAAATTAATGAGCAGTTCTTC
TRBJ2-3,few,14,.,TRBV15,CATSRGQGTDTQYF,TGTGCCACCAGCAGAGGACAGGGCACAGATACGCAGTATTTT
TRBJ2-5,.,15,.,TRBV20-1,CSAPNRDMRQQTQYF,TGCAGTGCTCCCAACAGGGATATGAGGCAGCAGACCCAGTACTTC
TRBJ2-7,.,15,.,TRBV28,CASSYPGHPTYEQYF,TGTGCCAGCAGCTATCCGGGACATCCTACCTACGAGCAGTACTTC
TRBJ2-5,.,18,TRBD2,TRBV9,CASSEGLAGVGNQETQYF,TGTGCCAGCAGCGAGGGGCTAGCGGGAGTTGGGAACCAAGAGACCCAGTACTTC
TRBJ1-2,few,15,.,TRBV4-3,CASSQTQGTRYGYTF,TGCGCCAGCAGCCAGACACAGGGAACCCGATATGGCTACACCTTC
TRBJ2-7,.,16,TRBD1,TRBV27,CASRNRDREGTYEQYF,TGTGCCAGCAGAAACCGGGACAGGGAAGGAACCTACGAGCAGTACTTC
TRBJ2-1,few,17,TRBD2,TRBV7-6,CASSLRNSGGLMNEQFF,TGTGCCAGCAGCTTAAGAAACAGCGGGGGCCTTATGAATGAGCAGTTCTTC
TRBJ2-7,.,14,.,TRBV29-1,CSVQPDRRGYEQYF,TGCAGCGTGCAGCCTGACAGGCGAGGATACGAGCAGTACTTC
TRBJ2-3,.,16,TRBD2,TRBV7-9,CASSLRTSVSTDTQYF,TGTGCCAGCAGCCTCAGGACTAGCGTTAGCACAGATACGCAGTATTTT
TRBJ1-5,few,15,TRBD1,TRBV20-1,CSATTGGGGNQPQHF,TGCAGTGCTACCACAGGGGGCGGTGGAAATCAGCCCCAGCATTTT
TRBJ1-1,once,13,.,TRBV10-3,CANRDGAGNEAFF,TGTGCCAACAGAGACGGGGCAGGGAATGAAGCTTTCTTT
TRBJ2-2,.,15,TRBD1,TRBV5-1,CASSLGQGAGGELFF,TGCGCCAGCAGCTTGGGACAGGGGGCCGGCGGGGAGCTGTTTTTT
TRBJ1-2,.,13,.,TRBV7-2,CASSLDIERGYTF,TGTGCCAGCAGCTTGGACATCGAGAGAGGCTACACCTTC
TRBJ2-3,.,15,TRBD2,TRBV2,CASGPGTSLSDTQYF,TGTGCCAGCGGCCCCGGGACTAGTCTATCAGATACGCAGTATTTT
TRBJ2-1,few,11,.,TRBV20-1,CSARGNNEQFF,TGCAGTGCTAGAGGAAACAATGAGCAGTTCTTC